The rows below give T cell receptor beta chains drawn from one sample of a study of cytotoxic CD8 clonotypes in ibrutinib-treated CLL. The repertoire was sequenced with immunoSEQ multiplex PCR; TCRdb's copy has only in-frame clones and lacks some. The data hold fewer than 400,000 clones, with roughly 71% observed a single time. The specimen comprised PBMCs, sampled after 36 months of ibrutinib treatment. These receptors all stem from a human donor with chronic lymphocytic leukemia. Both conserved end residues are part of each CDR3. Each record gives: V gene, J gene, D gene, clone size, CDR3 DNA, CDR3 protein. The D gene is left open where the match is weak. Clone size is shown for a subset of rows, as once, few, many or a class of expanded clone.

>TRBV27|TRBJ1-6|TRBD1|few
TGTGCCAGCACCAAGGACAGGAACTATAATTCACCCCTCCACTTT
CASTKDRNYNSPLHF
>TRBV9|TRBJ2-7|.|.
TGTGCCAGCAGCCCCCGGACTCAATACTACGAGCAGTACTTC
CASSPRTQYYEQYF
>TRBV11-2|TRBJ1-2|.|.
TGTGCCAGCAGCTTATTCCCCTTTTTGGAGGAGGGAGCTTATGGCTACACCTTC
CASSLFPFLEEGAYGYTF
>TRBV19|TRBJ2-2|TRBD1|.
TGTGCCAGTAGTATGGGACAGGGACTCACCGGGGAGCTGTTTTTT
CASSMGQGLTGELFF
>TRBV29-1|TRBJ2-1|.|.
TGCAGCGTTGGTGGACTAAGCTCCTACAATGAGCAGTTCTTC
CSVGGLSSYNEQFF
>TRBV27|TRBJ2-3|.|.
TGTGCCAGCAGTGGTGCAGATACGCAGTATTTT
CASSGADTQYF
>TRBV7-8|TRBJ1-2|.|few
TGTGCCAGCAGCCGGGGAGGAGGCTACACCTTC
CASSRGGGYTF
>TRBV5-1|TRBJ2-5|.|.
TGCGCCCTTCAGGTAGGGGGGAACCAAGAGACCCAGTACTTC
CALQVGGNQETQYF
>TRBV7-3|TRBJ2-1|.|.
TGTGCCAGCAGCTCCGGGTCCGACAATGAGCAGTTCTTC
CASSSGSDNEQFF
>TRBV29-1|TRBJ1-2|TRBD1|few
TGCAGCTCGTACCTGGGACAGGGATATGGCTACACCTTC
CSSYLGQGYGYTF
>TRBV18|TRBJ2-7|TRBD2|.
TGTGCCAGCTCACCTTCGACTAGCGGGAGTTTTTCCTACGAGCAGTACTTC
CASSPSTSGSFSYEQYF
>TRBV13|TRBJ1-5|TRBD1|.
TGTGCCAGCAGTGTTCGACAGGGGAGTCAGCCCCAGCATTTT
CASSVRQGSQPQHF
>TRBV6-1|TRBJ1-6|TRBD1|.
TGTGCCAGCAGTGCCAAGGGACAGGGGGCGCATTCACCCCTCCACTTT
CASSAKGQGAHSPLHF
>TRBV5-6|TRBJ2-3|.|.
TGTGCCAGCAGCTTGTCGTACCGGGATACGCAGTATTTT
CASSLSYRDTQYF
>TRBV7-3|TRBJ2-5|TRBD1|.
TGTGCCAGCAGCTTAACGGGTGGGACAGATCCGTACCAAGAGACCCAGTACTTC
CASSLTGGTDPYQETQYF
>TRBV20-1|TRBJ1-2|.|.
TGCAGTGCTAGTACCATCTATGGCTACACCTTC
CSASTIYGYTF
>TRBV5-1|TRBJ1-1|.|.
TGCGCCAGCAGCCACCCAGTCAGGGCCTCTTACCCCGACACTGAAGCTTTCTTT
CASSHPVRASYPDTEAFF
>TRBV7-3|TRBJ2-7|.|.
TGTGCCAGCAGCTTCGTCCCGGGGCAGCAGTACTTC
CASSFVPGQQYF
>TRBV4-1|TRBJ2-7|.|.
TGCGCCAGCAGCCCTGAGGTATGGTACGAGCAGTACTTC
CASSPEVWYEQYF
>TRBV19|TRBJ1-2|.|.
TGTGCCAGTAGGACCAGGGAAGATGGCTACACCTTC
CASRTREDGYTF
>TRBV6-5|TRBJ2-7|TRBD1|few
TGTGCCAGCAGTACTACAGGGGACGAGCAGTACTTC
CASSTTGDEQYF
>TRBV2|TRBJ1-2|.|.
TGTGCCAGCAGTGTAGGGGTCCCCTATGGCTACACCTTC
CASSVGVPYGYTF
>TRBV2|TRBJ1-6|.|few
TGTGCCAGCAATGGGGAAGATTCACCCCTCCACTTT
CASNGEDSPLHF
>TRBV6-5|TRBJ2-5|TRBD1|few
TGTGCCAGCCGACAGGGCCAAGAGACCCAGTACTTC
CASRQGQETQYF
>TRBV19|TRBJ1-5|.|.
TGTGCCAGTAGTACGGACGGATATAGCAATCAGCCCCAGCATTTT
CASSTDGYSNQPQHF
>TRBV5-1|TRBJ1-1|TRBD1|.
TGCGCCAGCAGCTTGGCCGACAGGGTTGGGAAGACTGAAGCTTTCTTT
CASSLADRVGKTEAFF
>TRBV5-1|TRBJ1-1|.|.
TGCGCCAGCAGCTTGGATGGGCGGGGGAACACTGAAGCTTTCTTT
CASSLDGRGNTEAFF
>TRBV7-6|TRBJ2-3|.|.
TGTGCCAGCAGCACACAGGGAGGTACAGATACGCAGTATTTT
CASSTQGGTDTQYF
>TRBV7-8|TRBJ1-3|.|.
TGTGCCAGCAGCCCCACCCCAGGGCACACCTCTGGAAACACCATATATTTT
CASSPTPGHTSGNTIYF
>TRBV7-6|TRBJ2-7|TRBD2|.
TGTGCCAGCAGCATGCGGGGTAGCGGGCCTTCCCATTTCCTCTACGAGCAGTACTTC
CASSMRGSGPSHFLYEQYF
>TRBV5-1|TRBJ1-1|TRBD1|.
TGCGCCAGCAGCAGGGGACAGGATATGAACACTGAAGCTTTCTTT
CASSRGQDMNTEAFF
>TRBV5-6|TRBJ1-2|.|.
TGTGCCAGCAGCTTGGTTGTGGGACCCTATGGCTACACCTTC
CASSLVVGPYGYTF
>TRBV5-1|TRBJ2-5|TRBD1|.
TGCGCCAGCAGCTTAGCGAACAGGGGCCCTCCAGAGACCCAGTACTTC
CASSLANRGPPETQYF
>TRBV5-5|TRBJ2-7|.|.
TGTGCCAGCAGCTCCCCAGCCTCCTCCTACGAGCAGTACTTC
CASSSPASSYEQYF
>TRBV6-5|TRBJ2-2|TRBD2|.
TGTGCCAGCAGGCTAGCGGGGGGCCTCACCGGGGAGCTGTTTTTT
CASRLAGGLTGELFF
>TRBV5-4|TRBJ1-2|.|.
TGTGCCAGCAGCTTAACAGGGTATGGCTACACCTTC
CASSLTGYGYTF
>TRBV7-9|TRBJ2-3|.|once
TGTGCCAGCAGCCCCGCCGGGAAACAGGGCGAAACAGATACGCAGTATTTT
CASSPAGKQGETDTQYF
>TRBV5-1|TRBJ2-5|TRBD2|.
TGCGCCAGCAGCCCGATAGCGGGATGGGCAGAGACCCAGTACTTC
CASSPIAGWAETQYF
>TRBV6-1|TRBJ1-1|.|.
TGTGCCAGCAGTTATCCTCAGGGGACTGAAGCTTTCTTT
CASSYPQGTEAFF
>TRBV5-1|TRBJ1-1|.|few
TGCGCCAGCAGCCTCGGGACTGAAGCTTTCTTT
CASSLGTEAFF
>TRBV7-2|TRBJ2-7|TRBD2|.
TGTGCCAGCAGCTTAGCCCCGACTAGCGGGACCGAGCAGTACTTC
CASSLAPTSGTEQYF
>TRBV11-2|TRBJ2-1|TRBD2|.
TGTGCCAGCAGCGTTAGCGGGCGCTCCTACAATGAGCAGTTCTTC
CASSVSGRSYNEQFF
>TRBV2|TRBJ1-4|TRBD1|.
TGTGCCAGCAGTGTACAGGGGGTTGGCGAAAAACTGTTTTTT
CASSVQGVGEKLFF
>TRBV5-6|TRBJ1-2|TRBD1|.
TGTGCCAGCAGCCCGGGACAGGAGAATACTGTCTATGGCTACACCTTC
CASSPGQENTVYGYTF
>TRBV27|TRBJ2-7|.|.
TGTGCCAGCGGGGCGGGTCTTACCTACGAGCAGTACTTC
CASGAGLTYEQYF
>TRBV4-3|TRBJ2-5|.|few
TGCGCCAGCAGCCAAGTTTCAGGGACGGGGGAGACCCAGTACTTC
CASSQVSGTGETQYF
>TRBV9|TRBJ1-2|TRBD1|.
TGTGCCAGCAGCGTAGCTGCAGGGGGCGAGACTGGCTACACCTTC
CASSVAAGGETGYTF
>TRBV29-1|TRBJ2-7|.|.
TGCAGCGTCGTGCCGGGACACAGGAGCTCCTACGAGCAGTACTTC
CSVVPGHRSSYEQYF